This T cell receptor (beta chain) was obtained from a study of cytomegalovirus exposure and HLA in healthy donors. This clone has a single count. This CDR3 comprises 19 residues. Trimming took 3 bases from V and 2 from J; bases not matched to a gene: 14. CDR1 is SGHRS, CDR2 YFSETQ, per germline. 13 Jbeta primers and 60 Vbeta primers were used for the PCR. TCRdb keeps only in-frame clones here, not all; method: immunoSEQ multiplex PCR. The sample has about 180,000 clones; 77% are singletons. Sample: PBMCs. The chain combines TRBV5-1 with TRBJ2-6, with 7 bases matching TRBD1. The sequence was obtained from a woman aged 60 to 75 in good health and CMV-seropositive. The CDR3 nucleotides are TGCGCCAGCAGCTATTGGGACCTTCAACAGGGGACTGGGGCCAACGTCCTGACTTTC. It translates to CASSYWDLQQGTGANVLTF.